This T cell receptor beta chain was captured in a study of T cell repertoires in cytomegalovirus infection. This CDR3 spans 13 amino acids. The germline gives CDR1 LNHDA, CDR2 SQIVND (reference sequence). V lost 3 bases and J lost 5, with 10 bases in between. Using its own MiXCR run on the reads, TCRdb lists one record per CDR3 protein. The table has approximately 500,000 distinct CDR3 sequences, about 30% seen once; the top ten hold approximately 13%. Findings and limits, study-wide: Of the TCR beta families, the public ones yielded a cumulative frequency that identified carriers of CMV plus the relevant HLA.

This clonotype was recorded once. Its antigen is unidentified. The source of this sequence is a human donor in good health (CMV status not recorded). Some clones in this sample may be carry-over from other donors' samples. Sequenced material: PBMCs. The chain employs TRBV19 and TRBJ2-5, with no clear D. This CDR3 is CASSIIEFETQYF. CDR3 in DNA: TGTGCCAGTAGTATCATTGAGTTTGAGACCCAGTACTTC. Combining the CDR3 with reference TRBV19 and TRBJ2-5 gives the whole variable domain DGGITQSPKYLFRKEGQNVTLSCEQNLNHDAMYWYRQDPGQGLRLIYYSQIVNDFQKGDIAEGYSVSREKKESFPLTVTSAQKNPTAFYLCASSIIEFETQYFGPGTRLLVL.